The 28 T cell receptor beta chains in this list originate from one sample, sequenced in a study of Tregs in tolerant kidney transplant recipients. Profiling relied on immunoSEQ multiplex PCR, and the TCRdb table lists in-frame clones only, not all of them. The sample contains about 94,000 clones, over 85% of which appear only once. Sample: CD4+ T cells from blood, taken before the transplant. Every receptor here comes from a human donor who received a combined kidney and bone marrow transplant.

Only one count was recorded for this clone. DNA for the CDR3: TGTGCCAGCAGCCGACCCCCCGGGAACTCCTACGAGCAGTACTTC. This gives the protein CASSRPPGNSYEQYF. The rearrangement uses TRBV27 and TRBJ2-7; tentative D call: TRBD2 (5 bases). Trimming took 6 bases from V and 0 from J, leaving 15 bases between them. Germline V gene sequence: CDR1 MNHEY, CDR2 SMNVEV (reference sequence). The CDR3 loop spans 15 amino acids.

CDR3 bases: TGTGCCAGTAGTATAGTACTAGCGGACACCGGGGAGCTGTTTTTT. Its protein product is CASSIVLADTGELFF. The chain recombines TRBV19 with TRBJ2-2; 8 bases match TRBD2. Germline values: CDR1 LNHDA, CDR2 SQIVND (reference sequence). V lost 1 base to trimming and J lost 3 bases; unmatched junction nucleotides: 1. This CDR3 has 15 amino acids.

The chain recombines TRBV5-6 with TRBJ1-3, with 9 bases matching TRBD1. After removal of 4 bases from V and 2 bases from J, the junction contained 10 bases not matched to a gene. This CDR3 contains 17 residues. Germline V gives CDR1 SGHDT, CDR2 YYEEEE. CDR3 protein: CASSRYGQGITGNTIYF. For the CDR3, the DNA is TGTGCCAGCAGCCGCTATGGACAGGGGATTACTGGAAACACCATATATTTT.

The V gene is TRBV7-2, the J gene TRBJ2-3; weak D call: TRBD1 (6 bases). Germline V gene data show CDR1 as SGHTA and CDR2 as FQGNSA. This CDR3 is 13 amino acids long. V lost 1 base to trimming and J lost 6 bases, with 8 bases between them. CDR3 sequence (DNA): TGTGCCAGCAGCTTAGTGAGGGGGGATACGCAGTATTTT. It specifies CASSLVRGDTQYF.

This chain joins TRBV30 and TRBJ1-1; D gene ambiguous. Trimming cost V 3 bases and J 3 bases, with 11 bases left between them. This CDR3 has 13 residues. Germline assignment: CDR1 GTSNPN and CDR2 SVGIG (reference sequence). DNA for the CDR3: TGTGCCTGGAGGGACTCCTGGGACACTGAAGCTTTCTTT. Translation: CAWRDSWDTEAFF.

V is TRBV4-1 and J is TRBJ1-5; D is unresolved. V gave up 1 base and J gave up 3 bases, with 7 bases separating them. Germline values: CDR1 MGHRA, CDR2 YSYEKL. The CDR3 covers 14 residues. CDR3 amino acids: CASSQVEFNQPQHF. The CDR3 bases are TGCGCCAGCAGCCAAGTGGAGTTCAATCAGCCCCAGCATTTT.

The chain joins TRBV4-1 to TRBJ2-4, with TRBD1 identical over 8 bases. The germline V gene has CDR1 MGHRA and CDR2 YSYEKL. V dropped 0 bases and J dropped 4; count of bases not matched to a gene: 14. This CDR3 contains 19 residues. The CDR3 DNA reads TGCGCCAGCAGCCAAGAGATTTTGGGGAGCAGGGGGCCAAAAAACATTCAGTACTTC. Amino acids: CASSQEILGSRGPKNIQYF.

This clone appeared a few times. This chain's CDR3 is CATSEGARSEKLFF. The CDR3 bases are TGTGCCACCTCTGAAGGGGCGCGAAGTGAAAAACTGTTTTTT. The chain combines TRBV6-1 with TRBJ1-4; D is possibly TRBD1 (5 bases). The CDR3 extends over 14 amino acids. Germline loops: CDR1 MNHNS, CDR2 SASEGT. V lost 10 bases, J lost 7 bases, and 19 bases lay in between.

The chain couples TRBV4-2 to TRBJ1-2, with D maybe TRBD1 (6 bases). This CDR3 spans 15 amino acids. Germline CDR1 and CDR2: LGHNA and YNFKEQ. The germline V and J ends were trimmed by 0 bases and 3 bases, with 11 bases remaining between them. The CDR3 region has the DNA TGTGCCAGCAGCCAAGATGTGGGGGCTGACTATGGCTACACCTTC. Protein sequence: CASSQDVGADYGYTF.

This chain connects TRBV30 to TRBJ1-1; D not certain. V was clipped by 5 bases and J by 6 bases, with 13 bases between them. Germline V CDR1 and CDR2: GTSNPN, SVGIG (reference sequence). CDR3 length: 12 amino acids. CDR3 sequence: CAWSRSYAEAFF. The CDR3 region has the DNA TGTGCCTGGTCGCGTTCGTACGCTGAAGCTTTCTTT.

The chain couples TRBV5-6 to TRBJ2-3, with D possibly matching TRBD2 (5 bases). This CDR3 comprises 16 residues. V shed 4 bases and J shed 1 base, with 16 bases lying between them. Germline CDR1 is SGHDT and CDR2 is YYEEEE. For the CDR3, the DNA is TGTGCCAGCAGCCGCCCGGGGAGCGTCGGCACAGATACGCAGTATTTT. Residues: CASSRPGSVGTDTQYF.

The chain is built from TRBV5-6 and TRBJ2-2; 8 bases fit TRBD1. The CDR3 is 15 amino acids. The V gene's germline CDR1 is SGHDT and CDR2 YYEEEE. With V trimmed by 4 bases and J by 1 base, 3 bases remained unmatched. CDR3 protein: CASSTGTGNTGELFF. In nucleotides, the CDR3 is TGTGCCAGCAGCACCGGGACAGGGAACACCGGGGAGCTGTTTTTT.

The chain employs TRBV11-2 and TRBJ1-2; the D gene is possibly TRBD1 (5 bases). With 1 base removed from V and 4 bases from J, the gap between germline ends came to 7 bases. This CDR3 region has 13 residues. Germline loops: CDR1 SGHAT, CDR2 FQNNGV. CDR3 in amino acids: CASSLGRGYGYTF. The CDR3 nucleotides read TGTGCCAGCAGCTTAGGGAGGGGCTATGGCTACACCTTC.

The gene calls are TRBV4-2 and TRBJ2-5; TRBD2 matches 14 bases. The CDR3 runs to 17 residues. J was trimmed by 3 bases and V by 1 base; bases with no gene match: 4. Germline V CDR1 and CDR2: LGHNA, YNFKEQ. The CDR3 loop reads CASSQATSGRAKETQYF. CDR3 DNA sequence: TGTGCCAGCAGCCAAGCGACTAGCGGGAGGGCCAAAGAGACCCAGTACTTC.

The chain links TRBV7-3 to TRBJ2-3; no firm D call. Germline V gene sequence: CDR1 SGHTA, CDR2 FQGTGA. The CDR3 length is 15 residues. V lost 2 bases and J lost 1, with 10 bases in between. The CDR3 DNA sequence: TGTGCCAGCAGCTTAGGGCAGCCCGGCACAGATACGCAGTATTTT. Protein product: CASSLGQPGTDTQYF.

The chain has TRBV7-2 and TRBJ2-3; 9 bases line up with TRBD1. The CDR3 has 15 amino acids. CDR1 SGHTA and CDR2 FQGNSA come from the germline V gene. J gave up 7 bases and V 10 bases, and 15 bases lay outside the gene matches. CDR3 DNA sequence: TGTGCCACCCGGCGGGACAGGGAACCGTTGAATACGCAGTATTTT. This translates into CATRRDREPLNTQYF.

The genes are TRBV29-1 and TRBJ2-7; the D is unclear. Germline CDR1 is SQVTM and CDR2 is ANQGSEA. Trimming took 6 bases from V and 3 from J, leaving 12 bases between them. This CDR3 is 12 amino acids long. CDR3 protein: CSVTTEYYEQYF. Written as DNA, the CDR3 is TGCAGCGTCACCACAGAGTACTACGAGCAGTACTTC.

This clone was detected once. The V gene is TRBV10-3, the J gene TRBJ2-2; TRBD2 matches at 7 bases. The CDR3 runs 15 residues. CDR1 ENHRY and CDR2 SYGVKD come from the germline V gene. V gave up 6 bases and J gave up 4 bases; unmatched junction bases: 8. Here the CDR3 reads CAISPSGRATGELFF. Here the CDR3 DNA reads TGTGCCATCAGCCCCTCAGGGAGGGCCACCGGGGAGCTGTTTTTT.

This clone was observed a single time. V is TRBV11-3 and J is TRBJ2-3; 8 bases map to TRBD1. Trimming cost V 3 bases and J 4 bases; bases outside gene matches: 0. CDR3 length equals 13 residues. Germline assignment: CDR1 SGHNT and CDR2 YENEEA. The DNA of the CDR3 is TGTGCCAGCAGCTTGGACAGGGCAGATACGCAGTATTTT. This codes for CASSLDRADTQYF. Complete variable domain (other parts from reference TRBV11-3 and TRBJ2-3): EAGVVQSPRYKIIEKKQPVAFWCNPISGHNTLYWYLQNLGQGPELLIRYENEEAVDDSQLPKDRFSAERLKGVDSTLKIQPAELGDSAVYLCASSLDRADTQYFGPGTRLTVL.

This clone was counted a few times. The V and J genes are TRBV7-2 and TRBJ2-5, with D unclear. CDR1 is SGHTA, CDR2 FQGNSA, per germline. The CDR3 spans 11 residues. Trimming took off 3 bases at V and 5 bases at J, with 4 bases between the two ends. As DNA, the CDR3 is TGTGCCAGCAGCTTCCTGGAGACCCAGTACTTC. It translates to CASSFLETQYF.

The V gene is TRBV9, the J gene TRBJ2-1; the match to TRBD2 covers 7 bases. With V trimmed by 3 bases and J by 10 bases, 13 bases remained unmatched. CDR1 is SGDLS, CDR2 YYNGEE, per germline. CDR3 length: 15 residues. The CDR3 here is CASSGAPGGPREQFF. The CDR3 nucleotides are TGTGCCAGCAGCGGAGCGCCGGGAGGCCCTAGGGAGCAGTTCTTC.

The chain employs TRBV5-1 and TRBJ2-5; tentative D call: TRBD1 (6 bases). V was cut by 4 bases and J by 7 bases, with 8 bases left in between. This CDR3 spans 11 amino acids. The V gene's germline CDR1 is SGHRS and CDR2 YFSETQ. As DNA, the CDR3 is TGCGCCAGCAGCCCGGACAGGACCCAGTACTTC. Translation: CASSPDRTQYF.

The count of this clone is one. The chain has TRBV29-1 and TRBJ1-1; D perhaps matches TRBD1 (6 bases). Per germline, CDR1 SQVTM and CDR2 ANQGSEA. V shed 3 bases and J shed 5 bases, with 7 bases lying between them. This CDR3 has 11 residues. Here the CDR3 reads CSVDRGTEAFF. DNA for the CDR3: TGCAGCGTTGACAGGGGTACTGAAGCTTTCTTT.

The DNA of the CDR3 is TGTGCCAGCAGCGCCTGGACAGAGTATCAGCCCCAGCATTTT. This encodes CASSAWTEYQPQHF. The J gene is TRBJ1-5, the V gene TRBV5-5; tentative D call: TRBD1 (6 bases). Looked up from germline, CDR1 is SGHKS and CDR2 is YYEKEE (reference sequence). The CDR3 totals 14 residues. The ends were cut back, 4 bases at V and 5 bases at J, with 13 bases in the middle. The complete variable domain, with remaining parts taken from reference TRBV5-5 and TRBJ1-5, reads DAGVTQSPTHLIKTRGQQVTLRCSPISGHKSVSWYQQVLGQGPQFIFQYYEKEERGRGNFPDRFSARQFPNYSSELNVNALLLGDSALYLCASSAWTEYQPQHFGDGTRLSIL.

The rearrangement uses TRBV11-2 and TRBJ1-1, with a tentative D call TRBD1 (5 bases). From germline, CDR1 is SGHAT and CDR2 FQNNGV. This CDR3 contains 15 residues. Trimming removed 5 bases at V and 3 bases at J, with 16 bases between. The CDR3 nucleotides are TGTGCCAGCAGCGGGGTCGGAACCAGGGACACTGAAGCTTTCTTT. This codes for CASSGVGTRDTEAFF.

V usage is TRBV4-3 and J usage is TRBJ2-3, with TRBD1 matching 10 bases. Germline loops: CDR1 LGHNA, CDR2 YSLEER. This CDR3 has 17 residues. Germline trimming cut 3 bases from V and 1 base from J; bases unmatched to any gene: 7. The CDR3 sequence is CASSHYGGTGGTDTQYF. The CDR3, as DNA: TGCGCCAGCAGCCACTACGGGGGGACAGGGGGCACAGATACGCAGTATTTT.

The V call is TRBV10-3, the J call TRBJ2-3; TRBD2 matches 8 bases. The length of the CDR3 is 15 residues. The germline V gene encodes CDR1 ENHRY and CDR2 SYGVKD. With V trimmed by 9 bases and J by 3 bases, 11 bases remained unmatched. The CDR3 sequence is CAISGTQIRTDTQYF. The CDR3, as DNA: TGTGCCATTAGCGGGACTCAAATCCGGACAGATACGCAGTATTTT.

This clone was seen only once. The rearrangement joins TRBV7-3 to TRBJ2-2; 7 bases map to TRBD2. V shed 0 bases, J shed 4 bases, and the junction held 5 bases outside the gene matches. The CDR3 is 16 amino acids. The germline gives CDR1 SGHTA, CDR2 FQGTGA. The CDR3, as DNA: TGTGCCAGCAGCTTAACCGGCGGGAGAGGCACCGGGGAGCTGTTTTTT. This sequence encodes CASSLTGGRGTGELFF.